The rows below give T cell receptor beta chains drawn from one sample of a study of T cell repertoires in cytomegalovirus infection. MiXCR, run by TCRdb on the reads, gives a single entry per CDR3 protein. The sample has 630,000 or so distinct CDR3 sequences, more than 20% seen once. The material sequenced was CD8+ T cells from PBMCs. The receptors were sampled from a human donor in good health (CMV status not recorded). Some clones in this sample may be carry-over from other donors' samples. Each CDR3 is given with its conserved first and last residue. The D gene is left open where the match is weak. Some rows mark clone size as missing; the rest say once, few, many or name a class of expanded clone.

v_call	j_call	d_call	clone_size	cdr3_aa	cdr3_nt
TRBV7-9	TRBJ1-1	-	many	CASSLDLGMNTEAFF	TGTGCCAGCAGCTTAGATCTAGGGATGAACACTGAAGCTTTCTTT
TRBV28	TRBJ1-5	-	many	CASSPPGGGNQPQHF	TGTGCCAGCAGCCCCCCTGGGGGCGGCAATCAGCCCCAGCATTTT
TRBV2	TRBJ2-3	TRBD1	-	CASSWRDRGTSTDTQYF	TGTGCCAGCTCCTGGCGGGACAGGGGCACCAGCACAGATACGCAGTATTTT
TRBV2	TRBJ1-1	-	-	CASREKTGNTEAFF	TGTGCCAGCAGAGAGAAGACAGGGAACACTGAAGCTTTCTTT
TRBV24-1	TRBJ2-1	TRBD1	once	CATSDLGDSLYNELFF	TGTGCCACCAGTGATTTGGGGGACAGCTTATACAATGAGCTGTTCTTC
TRBV5-6	TRBJ2-2	TRBD1	-	CASSAGTGFSGELFF	TGTGCCAGCAGCGCCGGGACAGGGTTTTCCGGGGAGCTGTTTTTT
TRBV14	TRBJ1-4	TRBD1	many	CASSLYRGEKLFF	TGTGCCAGCAGCCTTTACAGGGGTGAAAAACTGTTTTTT
TRBV29-1	TRBJ2-1	-	-	CSVVTGWDEQFF	TGCAGCGTTGTTACAGGGTGGGATGAGCAGTTCTTC
TRBV5-6	TRBJ1-1	-	-	CASSHARRKYTEAFF	TGTGCCAGCAGCCACGCGAGACGGAAATACACTGAAGCTTTCTTT
TRBV11-3	TRBJ2-5	TRBD2	-	CASSRTSGWRETRYF	TGTGCCAGCAGCCGAACTAGCGGGTGGAGAGAGACCCGGTACTTC
TRBV6-5	TRBJ2-5	-	few	CASSYLGVGETQYF	TGTGCCAGCAGTTACCTGGGGGTGGGAGAGACCCAGTACTTC
TRBV5-5	TRBJ2-3	TRBD1	few	CASSGDSATDTQYF	TGTGCCAGCAGCGGGGACAGCGCCACAGATACGCAGTATTTT
TRBV6-5	TRBJ1-6	-	-	CASSLDPPGTYNSPLHF	TGTGCCAGCAGTTTAGACCCCCCGGGGACATATAATTCACCCCTCCACTTT
TRBV7-4	TRBJ2-7	-	many	CASSLESYEQYF	TGTGCCAGCAGCTTAGAATCCTACGAGCAGTACTTC
TRBV28	TRBJ2-5	-	few	CASSSRQTLHHGYQETQYF	TGTGCCAGCAGTAGCCGGCAGACCCTTCACCATGGGTACCAAGAGACCCAGTACTTC
TRBV10-3	TRBJ2-5	TRBD1	-	CAISESLGQDLETQYF	TGTGCCATCAGTGAGAGCCTGGGACAGGACTTAGAGACCCAGTACTTC
TRBV28	TRBJ1-1	-	many	CASSLMIQGNTEAFF	TGTGCCAGCAGTCTCATGATACAGGGAAACACTGAAGCTTTCTTT
TRBV6-5	TRBJ2-7	TRBD2	-	CASSYGIAGAEEQYF	TGTGCCAGCAGTTACGGTATAGCGGGAGCTGAGGAGCAGTACTTC
TRBV5-5	TRBJ2-6	-	-	CASSFSQESSGANVLTF	TGTGCCAGCAGCTTTTCCCAGGAGAGCTCTGGGGCCAACGTCCTGACTTTC
TRBV4-1	TRBJ1-1	-	many	CASSPLLGQSIGTEAFF	TGCGCCAGCAGCCCGCTACTCGGCCAGTCTATAGGCACTGAAGCTTTCTTT
TRBV6-5	TRBJ2-3	-	-	CASSYSGSQADTQYF	TGTGCCAGCAGTTACTCGGGCAGCCAGGCAGATACGCAGTATTTT
TRBV20-1	TRBJ2-5	TRBD1	few	CSARDRQGVKTQYF	TGCAGTGCTAGAGATCGGCAGGGGGTAAAGACCCAGTACTTC
TRBV19	TRBJ1-1	-	-	CASSGGTGIEAFF	TGTGCCAGTAGCGGAGGAACGGGCATTGAAGCTTTCTTT
TRBV29-1	TRBJ1-1	-	few	CSARGSEAFF	TGCAGCGCCAGAGGATCTGAAGCTTTCTTT
TRBV14	TRBJ2-7	-	-	CASSPHGGGRNYEQYF	TGTGCCAGCAGCCCCCACGGTGGGGGGCGAAACTACGAGCAGTACTTC
TRBV7-8	TRBJ2-1	TRBD1	many	CASSLILGTGGGNEQFF	TGTGCCAGCAGCTTAATTTTGGGGACAGGGGGTGGGAATGAGCAGTTCTTC
TRBV20-1	TRBJ2-1	TRBD2	-	CSARAGGLYNKQFF	TGCAGTGCTAGAGCGGGGGGGCTATACAATAAGCAGTTCTTC
TRBV19	TRBJ1-1	TRBD1	few	CASSINWQWLRTGNTEAFF	TGTGCCAGTAGTATAAATTGGCAATGGCTCCGGACAGGGAACACTGAAGCTTTCTTT
TRBV15	TRBJ2-6	-	few	CATSATRGSGANVLTF	TGTGCCACCAGCGCTACTCGGGGGTCTGGGGCCAACGTCCTGACTTTC
TRBV29-1	TRBJ2-3	TRBD2	few	CSGATSGAPTDTQYF	TGCAGCGGCGCCACTAGCGGGGCTCCCACAGATACGCAGTATTTT
TRBV29-1	TRBJ2-5	-	few	CSVVRQKETQYF	TGCAGCGTTGTCCGGCAGAAAGAGACCCAGTACTTC
TRBV10-3	TRBJ2-3	TRBD2	-	CATLAGGKDTQYF	TGTGCCACGTTAGCGGGGGGCAAGGATACGCAGTATTTT
TRBV14	TRBJ1-6	TRBD1	-	CASSQGGGTLLKGANSPLHF	TGTGCCAGCAGCCAAGGGGGAGGGACCCTATTGAAGGGGGCTAATTCACCCCTCCACTTT
TRBV10-3	TRBJ1-1	-	once	CAIRSPGAPTEAFF	TGTGCCATCAGAAGCCCAGGGGCCCCCACTGAAGCTTTCTTT
TRBV7-9	TRBJ2-1	TRBD1	-	CASSPGTGSSDNEQFF	TGTGCCAGCAGCCCTGGGACAGGGTCGTCGGACAATGAGCAGTTCTTC
TRBV7-6	TRBJ2-1	-	many	CASSQLEFSYNEQFF	TGTGCCAGCAGCCAACTAGAGTTCTCCTACAATGAGCAGTTCTTC
TRBV2	TRBJ2-3	TRBD1	-	CASSLQGAFGTDTQYF	TGTGCCAGCAGTCTCCAGGGGGCATTTGGCACAGATACGCAGTATTTT
TRBV20-1	TRBJ1-2	-	few	CSAPPGVAGPPNYGYTF	TGCAGTGCCCCCCCCGGGGTTGCGGGGCCTCCTAACTATGGCTACACCTTC
TRBV6-4	TRBJ1-1	TRBD1	-	CASSDVQGWAFF	TGTGCCAGCAGTGACGTACAGGGGTGGGCTTTCTTT
TRBV4-1	TRBJ2-3	TRBD2	-	CASSQGIRQTSTDRQYF	TGCGCCAGCAGCCAGGGAATAAGACAGACTAGCACAGATAGGCAGTATTTT
TRBV18	TRBJ2-1	TRBD1	-	CASSPGQGLADEQFF	TGTGCCAGCTCACCGGGACAGGGGTTAGCGGATGAGCAGTTCTTC
TRBV6-6	TRBJ1-1	-	many	CASTGGNTEAFF	TGTGCCAGCACGGGGGGGAACACTGAAGCTTTCTTT
TRBV7-6	TRBJ1-4	-	few	CASSFYGISQTNEKLFF	TGTGCCAGCAGCTTTTATGGGATCTCGCAGACTAATGAAAAACTGTTTTTT
TRBV27	TRBJ2-1	-	-	CASSLEVNYNEQFF	TGTGCCAGCAGTTTAGAAGTTAACTACAATGAGCAGTTCTTC
TRBV29-1	TRBJ2-7	-	-	CSVEETEYEQYF	TGCAGCGTTGAAGAAACAGAGTACGAGCAGTACTTC
TRBV5-1	TRBJ2-3	-	few	CASSLAVGGGSDTQYF	TGCGCCAGCAGCTTGGCCGTGGGCGGTGGATCAGATACGCAGTATTTT
TRBV29-1	TRBJ2-2	-	-	CSVDLQGNTGELFF	TGCAGCGTTGACTTGCAGGGGAACACCGGGGAGCTGTTTTTT
TRBV19	TRBJ2-1	-	few	CASSLQALAPLSSYNEQFF	TGTGCCAGTAGCCTACAGGCATTGGCCCCCTTAAGCTCCTACAATGAGCAGTTCTTC
TRBV19	TRBJ1-1	-	many	CASSTNSLMNTEAFF	TGTGCCAGTAGTACAAACAGTCTTATGAACACTGAAGCTTTCTTT
TRBV7-9	TRBJ2-3	TRBD2	many	CASSDTSASTDTQYF	TGTGCCAGCAGCGACACTAGCGCGAGCACAGATACGCAGTATTTT
TRBV19	TRBJ2-7	TRBD1	few	CASSKIRDRAYEQYF	TGTGCCAGTAGTAAAATAAGGGACAGAGCCTACGAGCAGTACTTC
TRBV25-1	TRBJ1-2	TRBD1	-	CASSEGQVPYGYTF	TGTGCCAGCAGCGAGGGACAGGTCCCGTATGGCTACACCTTC
TRBV7-8	TRBJ1-5	TRBD1	many	CASSLMTGVQPQHF	TGTGCCAGCAGCTTGATGACAGGGGTACAGCCCCAGCATTTT
TRBV7-9	TRBJ2-1	TRBD2	many	CASSYPGAGGGYNEQFF	TGTGCCAGCAGCTACCCCGGAGCGGGGGGCGGGTACAATGAGCAGTTCTTC